This T cell receptor (beta chain) derives from a study of CD8 T cells in ankylosing spondylitis. Concerning this clonotype itself: This sequence may be a read error, since a much larger clone differs from it by one base.

CDR3 length: 12 amino acids. TCRdb processed the 5' RACE reads anew with MiXCR; each CDR3 protein has one entry. The sample yields about 160,000 distinct CDR3 sequences, around 16% seen once. The chain joins TRBV12-3 or TRBV12-4 to TRBJ2-7; a possible D gene is TRBD2 (6 bases). This clonotype was obtained from a male donor with ankylosing spondylitis or in good health (not recorded which). Sequences were obtained from blood, either unsorted or a sorted T cell fraction (not recorded which). The CDR3 spells CTSSPGLWEQYF. The DNA of the CDR3 is TGTACCAGCAGCCCGGGACTTTGGGAGCAGTACTTC.